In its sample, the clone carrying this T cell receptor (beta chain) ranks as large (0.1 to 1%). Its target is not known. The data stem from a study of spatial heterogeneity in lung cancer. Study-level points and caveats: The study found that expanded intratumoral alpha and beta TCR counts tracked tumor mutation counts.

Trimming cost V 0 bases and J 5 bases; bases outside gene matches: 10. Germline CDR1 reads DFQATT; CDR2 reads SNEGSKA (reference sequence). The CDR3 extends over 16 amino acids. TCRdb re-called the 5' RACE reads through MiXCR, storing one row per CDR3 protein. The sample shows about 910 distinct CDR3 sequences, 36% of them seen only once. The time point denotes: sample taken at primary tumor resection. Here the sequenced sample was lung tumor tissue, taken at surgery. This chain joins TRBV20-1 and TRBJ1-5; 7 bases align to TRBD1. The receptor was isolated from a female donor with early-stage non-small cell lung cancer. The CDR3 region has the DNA TGCAGTGCTAGAGATAAGGCCGGGACAGTAGATCAGCCCCAGCATTTT. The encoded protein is CSARDKAGTVDQPQHF.